A single sample is the source of the 5 T cell receptor beta chains below, sequenced in a study of lymphopenia after photon versus proton radiotherapy. Clones were read by immunoSEQ multiplex PCR, and TCRdb kept only the in-frame ones, dropping some. The sample consists of roughly 58,000 clones, 87% of them appearing once. Sequenced here: peripheral blood, sampled from a patient treated with proton-based radiotherapy. These receptors came from a man of 80 years or more with esophageal cancer.

This clone was seen a handful of times. The V gene is TRBV15, the J gene TRBJ1-1; no firm D call. The V gene's germline CDR1 is LNHNV and CDR2 YYDKDF (reference sequence). CDR3 length: 13 amino acids. The V gene lost 0 bases and the J gene lost 11 bases, with 13 bases spanning the gap. The CDR3, as DNA: TGTGCCACCAGCAGAGATCGAGACCAGGTCGCTTTCTTT. Protein: CATSRDRDQVAFF.

The J gene is TRBJ2-3, the V gene TRBV5-4; 7 positions match TRBD1. Germline trimming cut 4 bases from V and 2 bases from J; bases unmatched to any gene: 7. CDR1 and CDR2 (germline): SGHNT, YYREEE (reference sequence). The CDR3 loop spans 15 amino acids. Here the CDR3 DNA reads TGTGCCAGCAGCCGTCTAGGGACAGACACAGATACGCAGTATTTT. Translating it yields CASSRLGTDTDTQYF.

The V and J genes are TRBV7-2 and TRBJ2-7; D gene ambiguous. Looked up from germline, CDR1 is SGHTA and CDR2 is FQGNSA. V was pared by 3 bases and J by 2 bases, with 5 bases between. The CDR3 is 12 amino acids. CDR3 in DNA: TGTGCCAGCAGCTTTTACGCCTACGAGCAGTACTTC. Amino acid sequence: CASSFYAYEQYF.

V is TRBV29-1 and J is TRBJ2-2; D not certain. The V end was cut by 5 bases, the J end by 2 bases, with 12 bases between. The CDR3 covers 14 residues. Germline CDR1 reads SQVTM; CDR2 reads ANQGSEA. The CDR3 loop reads CSVSELANTGELFF. CDR3 coding DNA: TGCAGCGTTTCGGAATTAGCTAACACCGGGGAGCTGTTTTTT.

The rearrangement links TRBV4-3 to TRBJ2-7; D may be TRBD1 or TRBD2 (6 bases each). CDR1 is LGHNA and CDR2 is YSLEER in the germline V gene. The CDR3 runs to 15 residues. The V end lost 1 base, the J end lost 4 bases, and 14 bases lay between the germline ends. CDR3 in amino acids: CASSQGYSGAYEQYF. CDR3 nucleotides: TGCGCCAGCAGCCAAGGGTACTCGGGGGCATACGAGCAGTACTTC.